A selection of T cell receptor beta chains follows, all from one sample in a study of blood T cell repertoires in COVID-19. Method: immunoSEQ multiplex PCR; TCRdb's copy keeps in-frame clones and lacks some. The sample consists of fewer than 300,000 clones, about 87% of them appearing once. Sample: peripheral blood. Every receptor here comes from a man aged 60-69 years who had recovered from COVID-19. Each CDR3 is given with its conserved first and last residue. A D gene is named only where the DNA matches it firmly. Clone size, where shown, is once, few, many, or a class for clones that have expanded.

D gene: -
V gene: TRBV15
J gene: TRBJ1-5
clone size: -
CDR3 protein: CATSSGLKSGNQPQHF
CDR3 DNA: TGTGCCACCAGCAGCGGTCTGAAGAGTGGCAATCAGCCCCAGCATTTT

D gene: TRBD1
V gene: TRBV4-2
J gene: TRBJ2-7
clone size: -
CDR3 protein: CASSYSGTGESYEQYF
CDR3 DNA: TGTGCCAGCAGCTACTCCGGGACAGGGGAGAGCTACGAGCAGTACTTC

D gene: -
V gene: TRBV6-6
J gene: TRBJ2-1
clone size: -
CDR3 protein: CASSYSVVGGNEQFF
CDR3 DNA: TGTGCCAGCAGTTACTCGGTGGTAGGGGGCAATGAGCAGTTCTTC

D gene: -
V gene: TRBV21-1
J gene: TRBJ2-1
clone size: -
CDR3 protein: CASTTEEEQFF
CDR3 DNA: TGTGCCAGTACGACAGAGGAAGAGCAGTTCTTC

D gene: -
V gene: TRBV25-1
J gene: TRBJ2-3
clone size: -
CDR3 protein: CASSEPNSYTQYF
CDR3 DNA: TGTGCCAGCAGTGAACCAAATAGTTATACGCAGTATTTT

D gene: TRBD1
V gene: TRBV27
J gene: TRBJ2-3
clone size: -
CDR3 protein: CASSFVGTVDTQYF
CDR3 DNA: TGTGCCAGCAGTTTCGTAGGGACAGTAGATACGCAGTATTTT

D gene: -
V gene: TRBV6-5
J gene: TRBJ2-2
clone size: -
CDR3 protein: CASGGRQGNTGELFF
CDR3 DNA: TGTGCCAGCGGGGGGAGACAGGGTAACACCGGGGAGCTGTTTTTT

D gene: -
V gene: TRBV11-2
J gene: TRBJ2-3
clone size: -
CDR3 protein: CASSLQGGVADTQYF
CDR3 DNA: TGTGCCAGCAGCTTGCAGGGTGGAGTCGCAGATACGCAGTATTTT

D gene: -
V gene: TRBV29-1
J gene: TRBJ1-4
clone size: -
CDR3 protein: CSVLPLTGGLFF
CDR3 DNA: TGCAGCGTCCTCCCCCTGACCGGGGGACTGTTTTTT

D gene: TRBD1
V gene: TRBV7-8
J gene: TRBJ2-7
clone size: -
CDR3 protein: CASSLEGQSFYEQYF
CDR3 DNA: TGTGCCAGCAGCTTAGAGGGACAGAGCTTCTACGAGCAGTACTTC

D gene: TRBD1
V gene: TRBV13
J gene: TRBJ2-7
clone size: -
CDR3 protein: CASSLGTGLSYEQYF
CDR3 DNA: TGTGCCAGCAGCCTCGGGACAGGGCTTTCATACGAGCAGTACTTC

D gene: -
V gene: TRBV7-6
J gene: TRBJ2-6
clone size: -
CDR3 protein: CASSLDNSGANVLTF
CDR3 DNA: TGTGCCAGCAGCTTAGACAACTCTGGGGCCAACGTCCTGACTTTC

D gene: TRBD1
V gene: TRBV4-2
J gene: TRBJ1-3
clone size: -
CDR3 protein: CASSFRRDRGSGNTIYF
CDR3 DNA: TGTGCCAGCAGCTTTCGCCGGGACAGGGGTTCTGGAAACACCATATATTTT

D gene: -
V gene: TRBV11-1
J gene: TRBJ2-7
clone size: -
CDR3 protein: CASSRPAGVRYF
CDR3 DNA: TGTGCCAGCAGCCGGCCTGCAGGGGTACGGTACTTC

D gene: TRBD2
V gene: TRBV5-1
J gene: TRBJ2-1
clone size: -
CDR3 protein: CASSSRLALNEQFF
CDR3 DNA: TGCGCCAGCAGCTCGAGACTAGCGTTGAATGAGCAGTTCTTC

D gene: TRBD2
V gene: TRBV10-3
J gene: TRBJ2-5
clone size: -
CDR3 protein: CAISGGAGGRSEETQYF
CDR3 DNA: TGTGCCATCAGTGGGGGAGCGGGGGGAAGAAGTGAAGAGACCCAGTACTTC

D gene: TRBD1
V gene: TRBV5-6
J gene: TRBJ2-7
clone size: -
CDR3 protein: CASSLGQGIYEQYF
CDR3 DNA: TGTGCCAGCAGCTTGGGACAGGGTATCTACGAGCAGTACTTC

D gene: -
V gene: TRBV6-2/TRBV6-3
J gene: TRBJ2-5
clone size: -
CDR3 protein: CASSSGQYAGRRTQYF
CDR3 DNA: TGTGCCAGCAGTTCTGGACAGTACGCAGGACGAAGGACCCAGTACTTC

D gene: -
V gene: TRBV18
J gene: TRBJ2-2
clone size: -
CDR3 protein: CASSVGNTGELFF
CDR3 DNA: TGTGCCAGCTCGGTCGGGAACACCGGGGAGCTGTTTTTT

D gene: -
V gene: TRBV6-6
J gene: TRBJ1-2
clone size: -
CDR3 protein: CASSYSRQVEGGYTF
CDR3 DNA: TGTGCCAGCAGTTACTCGAGGCAGGTGGAGGGTGGCTACACCTTC

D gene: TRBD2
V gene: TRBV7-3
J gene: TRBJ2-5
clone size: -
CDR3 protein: CASSLGGGRLETQYF
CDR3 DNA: TGTGCCAGCAGCTTAGGCGGGGGGCGCTTGGAGACCCAGTACTTC

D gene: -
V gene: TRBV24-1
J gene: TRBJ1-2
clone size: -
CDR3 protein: CATSDRGGRNYGYTF
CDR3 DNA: TGTGCCACCAGTGACAGGGGAGGGCGTAACTATGGCTACACCTTC

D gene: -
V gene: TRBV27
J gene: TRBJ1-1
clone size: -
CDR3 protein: CASSPIQNTEAFF
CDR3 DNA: TGTGCCAGCAGTCCAATACAAAACACTGAAGCTTTCTTT

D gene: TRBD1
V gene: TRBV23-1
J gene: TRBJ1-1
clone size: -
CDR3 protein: CASSPTYRGCTEAFF
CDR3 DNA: TGCGCCAGCAGTCCCACGTACAGGGGGTGCACTGAAGCTTTCTTT

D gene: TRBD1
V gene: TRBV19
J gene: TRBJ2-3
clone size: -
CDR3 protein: CASGRGTGLTDTQYF
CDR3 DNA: TGTGCCAGTGGTAGGGGGACAGGACTTACAGATACGCAGTATTTT

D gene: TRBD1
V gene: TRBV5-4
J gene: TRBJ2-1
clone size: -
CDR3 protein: CASSTGTGVNEQFF
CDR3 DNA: TGTGCCAGCAGTACCGGGACAGGGGTCAATGAGCAGTTCTTC

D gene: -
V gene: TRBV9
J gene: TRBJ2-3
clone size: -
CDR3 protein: CASSVARGGTQYF
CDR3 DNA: TGTGCCAGCAGCGTAGCTAGGGGCGGTACGCAGTATTTT

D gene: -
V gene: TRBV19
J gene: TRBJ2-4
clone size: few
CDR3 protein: CASSIVGAGAAKNIQYF
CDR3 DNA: TGTGCCAGTAGTATAGTGGGGGCGGGGGCTGCCAAAAACATTCAGTACTTC

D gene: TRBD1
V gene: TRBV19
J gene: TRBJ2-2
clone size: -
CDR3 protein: CASSPRTGRHTGELFF
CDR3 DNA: TGTGCCAGTAGTCCCCGGACAGGGAGGCACACCGGGGAGCTGTTTTTT

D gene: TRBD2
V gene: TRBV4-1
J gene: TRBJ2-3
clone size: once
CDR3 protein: CARTSGSTDTQYF
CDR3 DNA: TGCGCCAGGACTAGCGGCAGCACAGATACGCAGTATTTT

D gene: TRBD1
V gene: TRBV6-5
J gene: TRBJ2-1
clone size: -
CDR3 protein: CASPQGAGYNEQFF
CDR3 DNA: TGTGCCAGCCCTCAGGGGGCAGGCTACAATGAGCAGTTCTTC

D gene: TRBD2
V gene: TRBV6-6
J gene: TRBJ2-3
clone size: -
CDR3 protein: CASRTSGGVTDTQYF
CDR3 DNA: TGTGCCAGCAGAACTAGCGGGGGAGTCACAGATACGCAGTATTTT

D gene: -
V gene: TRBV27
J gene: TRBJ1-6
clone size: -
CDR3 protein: CASSSGQLGNSPLHF
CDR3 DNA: TGTGCCAGCAGTTCTGGACAGCTAGGGAATTCACCCCTCCACTTT

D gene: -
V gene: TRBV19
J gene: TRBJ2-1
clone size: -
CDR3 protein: CASSILRLVSWNEQFF
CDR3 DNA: TGTGCCAGTAGTATACTAAGACTAGTATCGTGGAATGAGCAGTTCTTC

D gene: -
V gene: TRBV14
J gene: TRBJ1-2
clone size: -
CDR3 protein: CASSSRPLGGGYTF
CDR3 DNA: TGTGCCAGCAGCTCACGACCCCTCGGGGGGGGCTACACCTTC

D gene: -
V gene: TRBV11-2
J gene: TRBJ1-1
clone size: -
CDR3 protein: CASSLFSAGRTEAFF
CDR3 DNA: TGTGCCAGCAGCTTATTTTCCGCAGGGCGCACTGAAGCTTTCTTT

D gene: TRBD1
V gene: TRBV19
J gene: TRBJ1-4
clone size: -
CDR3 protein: CASSIPTQGDEKLFF
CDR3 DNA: TGTGCCAGTAGTATTCCAACACAGGGGGACGAAAAACTGTTTTTT

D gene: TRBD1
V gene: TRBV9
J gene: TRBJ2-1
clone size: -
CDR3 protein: CASSAYRGPYNEQFF
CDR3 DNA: TGTGCCAGCAGCGCATACAGGGGCCCCTACAATGAGCAGTTCTTC

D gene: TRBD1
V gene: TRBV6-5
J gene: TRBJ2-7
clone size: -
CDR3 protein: CASRAPDRGFYEQYF
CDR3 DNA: TGTGCCAGCAGGGCACCGGACAGGGGGTTCTACGAGCAGTACTTC

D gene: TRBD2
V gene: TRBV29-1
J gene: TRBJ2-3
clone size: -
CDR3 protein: CSVESGGRDTQYF
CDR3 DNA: TGCAGCGTTGAAAGCGGGGGGCGGGATACGCAGTATTTT

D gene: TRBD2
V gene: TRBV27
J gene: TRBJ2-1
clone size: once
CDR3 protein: CASSPAGLAGTEIQFF
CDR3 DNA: TGTGCCAGCAGTCCCGCGGGACTAGCGGGGACGGAGATCCAGTTCTTC

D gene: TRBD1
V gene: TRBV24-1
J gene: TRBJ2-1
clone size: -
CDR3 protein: CATSDFSGGGTEQFF
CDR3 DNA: TGTGCCACCAGTGACTTCTCAGGGGGCGGGACTGAGCAGTTCTTC

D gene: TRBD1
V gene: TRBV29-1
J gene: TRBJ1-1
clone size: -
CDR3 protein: CSVGTGVPEAFF
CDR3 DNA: TGCAGTGTGGGGACAGGGGTCCCTGAAGCTTTCTTT

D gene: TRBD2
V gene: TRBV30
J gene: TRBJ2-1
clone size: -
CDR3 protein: CAWSGAGGLYNEQFF
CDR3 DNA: TGTGCCTGGTCGGGGGCGGGGGGGCTATACAATGAGCAGTTCTTC

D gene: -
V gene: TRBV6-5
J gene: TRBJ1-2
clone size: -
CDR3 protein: CASRPREWGGYGYTF
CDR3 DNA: TGTGCCAGCAGACCCCGAGAATGGGGGGGTTATGGCTACACCTTC

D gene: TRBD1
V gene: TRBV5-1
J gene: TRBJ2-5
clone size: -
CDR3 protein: CASSLGQGQETQYF
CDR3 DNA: TGCGCCAGCAGCCTCGGACAGGGCCAAGAGACCCAGTACTTC

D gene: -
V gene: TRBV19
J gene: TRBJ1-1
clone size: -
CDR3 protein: CASSNYGGGNEAFF
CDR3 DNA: TGTGCCAGTAGCAACTATGGGGGAGGGAATGAAGCTTTCTTT

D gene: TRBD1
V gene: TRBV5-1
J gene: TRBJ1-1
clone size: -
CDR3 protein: CASSSPYRGEGTEAFF
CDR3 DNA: TGCGCCAGCAGCTCCCCTTACAGGGGAGAAGGTACTGAAGCTTTCTTT

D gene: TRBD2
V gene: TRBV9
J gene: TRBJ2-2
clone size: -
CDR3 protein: CASSVRTSAGELFF
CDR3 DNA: TGTGCCAGCAGCGTTAGAACTAGCGCCGGGGAGCTGTTTTTT

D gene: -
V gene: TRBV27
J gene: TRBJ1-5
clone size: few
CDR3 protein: CASGRGVGNQPQHF
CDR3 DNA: TGTGCCAGCGGACGGGGGGTTGGCAATCAGCCCCAGCATTTT

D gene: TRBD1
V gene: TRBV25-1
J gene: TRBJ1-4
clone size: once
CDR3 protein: CASSDRGTGLGEKLFF
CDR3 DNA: TGTGCCAGCAGTGACCGAGGGACAGGGCTCGGGGAAAAACTGTTTTTT

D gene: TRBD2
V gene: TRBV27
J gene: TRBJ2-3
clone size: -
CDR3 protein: CASSPYRLARSTDTQYF
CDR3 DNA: TGTGCCAGCAGTCCCTACCGACTAGCACGGAGCACAGATACGCAGTATTTT

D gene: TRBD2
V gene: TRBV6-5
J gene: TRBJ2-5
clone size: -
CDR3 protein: CASSYSLAGAQETQYF
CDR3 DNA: TGTGCCAGCAGTTATTCCCTAGCGGGGGCCCAAGAGACCCAGTACTTC